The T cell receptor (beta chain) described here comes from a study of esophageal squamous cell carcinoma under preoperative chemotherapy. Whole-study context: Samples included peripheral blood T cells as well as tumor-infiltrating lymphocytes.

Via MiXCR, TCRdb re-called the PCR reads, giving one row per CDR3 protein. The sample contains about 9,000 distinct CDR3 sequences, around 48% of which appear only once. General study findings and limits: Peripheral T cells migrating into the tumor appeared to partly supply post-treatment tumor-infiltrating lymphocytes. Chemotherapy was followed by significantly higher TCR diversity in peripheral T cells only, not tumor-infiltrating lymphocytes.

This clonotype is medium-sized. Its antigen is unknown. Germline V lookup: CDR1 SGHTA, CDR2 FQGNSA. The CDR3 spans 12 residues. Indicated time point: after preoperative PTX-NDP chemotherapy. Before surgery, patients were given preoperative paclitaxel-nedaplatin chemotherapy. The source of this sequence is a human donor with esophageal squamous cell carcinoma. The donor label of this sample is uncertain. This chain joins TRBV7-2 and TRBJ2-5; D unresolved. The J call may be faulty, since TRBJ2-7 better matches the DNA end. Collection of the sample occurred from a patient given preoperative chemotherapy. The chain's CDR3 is CASSLGYYEQYF. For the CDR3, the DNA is TGTGCCAGCAGCTTAGGATATTACGAGCAGTACTTC.